These T cell receptor beta chains were read from a single sample in a study of T cells after yellow fever vaccination. TCRdb analysed the 5' RACE reads with MiXCR anew, one entry per CDR3 protein. The data hold about 160,000 distinct CDR3 sequences, with 6% to 7.5% observed a single time. Sequencing was performed on CD4+ T cells sorted from PBMCs, taken about 5 days after the first yellow fever vaccination. Receptors originate from a young man who received the YFV17D yellow fever vaccine. CDR3s include the opening cysteine and the closing phenylalanine or tryptophan. D genes are given only for firm matches. Not every row has a clone size; where given, it reads once, few, many or a size class.

cdr3_nt | cdr3_aa | j_call | v_call | d_call | clone_size
TGTGCCAGCAGCACTAGGGTCAATGAGCAGTTCTTC | CASSTRVNEQFF | TRBJ2-1 | TRBV5-4 | NA | many
TGTGCCACCAGCAGAGAATCACTAGGGGGAGATACGCAGTATTTT | CATSRESLGGDTQYF | TRBJ2-3 | TRBV15 | NA | many
TGCAGTGCTTCACAACTAGCGCGGGAGACCCAGTACTTC | CSASQLARETQYF | TRBJ2-5 | TRBV20-1 | TRBD2 | many
TGTGCCAGCAGCCAATCGGAGGATCAGCCCCAGCATTTT | CASSQSEDQPQHF | TRBJ1-5 | TRBV11-2 | NA | many
TGTGCCAGTAGTATTACTAGCGATAGCTGGTATGAGCAGTTCTTC | CASSITSDSWYEQFF | TRBJ2-1 | TRBV19 | TRBD2 | NA
TGTGCCAGCAGTGAATCGGGGTCTTGGGCAGGGGGTGATTACACCTTC | CASSESGSWAGGDYTF | TRBJ1-2 | TRBV25-1 | TRBD1 | few
TGTGCCAGCAGGGGGACGAGGGTAGCGGGGACAGATACGCAGTATTTT | CASRGTRVAGTDTQYF | TRBJ2-3 | TRBV6-5 | TRBD2 | many
TGCAGCGCGGGTGAGTCCGGGGTTGGATTCGTAGAAGCTTTCTTT | CSAGESGVGFVEAFF | TRBJ1-1 | TRBV29-1 | NA | many
TGCGCCAGCCCCCCCCGGGGCCCAGATACGCAGTATTTT | CASPPRGPDTQYF | TRBJ2-3 | TRBV5-1 | NA | many
TGTGCCAGCAGCTTAGTAGGGGCGGGCACTGAAGCTTTCTTT | CASSLVGAGTEAFF | TRBJ1-1 | TRBV7-2 | NA | many
TGCAGCGTTCGTACAGGGGATGAGCAGTTCTTC | CSVRTGDEQFF | TRBJ2-1 | TRBV29-1 | TRBD1 | many
TGTGCCAGCTCACCAATGGAGACCCAGTACTTC | CASSPMETQYF | TRBJ2-5 | TRBV18 | NA | many
TGCGCCAGCAGCCAGAATCCGGGGATTACTGAAGCTTTCTTT | CASSQNPGITEAFF | TRBJ1-1 | TRBV5-1 | NA | many
TGTGCCAGCAGCTTACAGGGGGCCACGGGTCTGTTTTTT | CASSLQGATGLFF | TRBJ1-4 | TRBV7-9 | TRBD1 | many
TGCGCCAGCAGCCAAGGGTCTGGCGGGGGGACGGATACGCAGTATTTT | CASSQGSGGGTDTQYF | TRBJ2-3 | TRBV4-3 | TRBD2 | NA
TGCAGTGCCCGAGGTGGGGGCTCCACCTACGAGCAGTACTTC | CSARGGGSTYEQYF | TRBJ2-7 | TRBV20-1 | NA | NA
TGTGCCAGCAGTTACTCCCGCCATAAGGTTTTCTTT | CASSYSRHKVFF | TRBJ1-1 | TRBV6-2/TRBV6-3 | NA | few
TGTGCCAGCACCTACGCTCGTCAGGGCCTTCTCTCTGGGGCCAACGTCCTGACTTTC | CASTYARQGLLSGANVLTF | TRBJ2-6 | TRBV6-1 | NA | few
TGCAGTGCTAGAGATAAGAGGACAGGAAAGTCGCCCCAGCATTTT | CSARDKRTGKSPQHF | TRBJ1-5 | TRBV20-1 | TRBD1 | NA
TGTGCCAGCAGTCAAGGACTAGCGGGGGGGCGGACAGATACGCAGTATTTT | CASSQGLAGGRTDTQYF | TRBJ2-3 | TRBV12-3/TRBV12-4 | TRBD2 | few
TGTGCCGCCTGGACTAGATACACAGATACGCAGTATTTT | CAAWTRYTDTQYF | TRBJ2-3 | TRBV5-4 | TRBD2 | few
TGTGCCAGCAGTTTGGGGCCTCTCACCGGGGAGCTGTTTTTT | CASSLGPLTGELFF | TRBJ2-2 | TRBV6-5 | NA | many
TGTGCCAGCAGTGAAAACGGGCCGCTCTCTGGAAACACCATATATTTT | CASSENGPLSGNTIYF | TRBJ1-3 | TRBV2 | NA | many
TGCAGCGGCGCGGGGGGCAGCACAGATACGCAGTATTTT | CSGAGGSTDTQYF | TRBJ2-3 | TRBV29-1 | TRBD2 | many
TGCAGTGCTAGGGGCAGGGTAGAGGATACGCAGTATTTT | CSARGRVEDTQYF | TRBJ2-3 | TRBV20-1 | NA | many
TGTGCCAGCTCCCAAATTAGACAGACAGAGCAGTTCTTC | CASSQIRQTEQFF | TRBJ2-1 | TRBV3-1 | NA | many
TGTGCCAGCAGGACAGGGACTAACTATGGCTACACCTTC | CASRTGTNYGYTF | TRBJ1-2 | TRBV2 | TRBD1 | few